This T cell receptor beta chain was recorded in a study of blood T cell repertoires in COVID-19. Study summary: The origin of the acute and convalescent COVID-19 samples was the United States, Italy and Spain. PBMCs, B-cell-depleted T cells, or T cells were the source of the cDNA or gDNA that made up the material.

In the original analysis: Using reference gene primer amplification, nucleated cell counts were estimated. Libraries were prepared by immunoSEQ multiplex PCR; TCRdb keeps only in-frame clonotypes and omits some of them. V and J calls and clone size are copied from that table; D and trimming were computed from the DNA. This sample has some 96,000 clones, with approximately 80% found just once. The CDR3 totals 15 residues. Germline V gene sequence: CDR1 SGHNT, CDR2 YYREEE (reference sequence). The V end was cut by 4 bases, the J end by 5 bases, with 18 bases between. The chain joins TRBV5-4 to TRBJ2-5; D is possibly TRBD2 (7 bases). Source material: peripheral blood. This receptor was identified in a man aged 50-60 years with active or convalescent COVID-19. The CDR3 DNA sequence: TGTGCCAGCAGCCGCGAGGGGGGGCGAGGGGAGACCCAGTACTTC. It yields the protein CASSREGGRGETQYF.